Below are 18 T cell receptor beta chains sequenced from a single sample in a study of a mutant IDH1 vaccine in newly diagnosed glioma. Time point noted: week 23, last vaccination. Doses consisted of 300 ug of mutant IDH1 20-mer peptide each, paired with topical imiquimod. These receptors' targets are unknown. Repertoires were generated with immunoSEQ multiplex PCR, while TCRdb's copy carries only in-frame clones and drops some. In the table there are around 85,000 clones, almost 85% of which are singletons. The sequenced sample was PBMCs, obtained from a glioma patient whose treatment included an IDH1 peptide vaccine. These receptors originate from a man aged 25-40 years with glioma. Some clones in this sample may be carry-over from other donors' samples.

The gene calls are TRBV6-5 and TRBJ2-7; 7 bases match TRBD1. The germline V gene encodes CDR1 MNHEY and CDR2 SVGAGI. This CDR3 contains 14 residues. The J segment lost 5 bases and the V segment lost 5 bases, leaving 9 bases of the junction unmatched. The CDR3 DNA reads TGTGCCAGCAGTACGACAGGGACGGTCAACGAGCAGTACTTC. This translates into CASSTTGTVNEQYF.

V gene TRBV11-2 combines with J gene TRBJ1-6, with D unclear. V was clipped by 0 bases and J by 10 bases, with 7 bases between them. The CDR3 covers 13 residues. The germline V gene has CDR1 SGHAT and CDR2 FQNNGV. CDR3 nucleotide sequence: TGTGCCAGCAGCTTAGATCTTCACTCACCCCTCCACTTT. Protein: CASSLDLHSPLHF. Based on the CDR3 plus reference TRBV11-2 and TRBJ1-6, the full variable domain is EAGVAQSPRYKIIEKRQSVAFWCNPISGHATLYWYQQILGQGPKLLIQFQNNGVVDDSQLPKDRFSAERLKGVDSTLKIQPAKLEDSAVYLCASSLDLHSPLHFGNGTRLTVT.

This chain connects TRBV5-6 to TRBJ1-2; TRBD1 agrees at 7 bases. Germline V gene sequence: CDR1 SGHDT, CDR2 YYEEEE. The CDR3 runs 13 residues. V gave up 4 bases and J gave up 5 bases; unmatched junction bases: 5. The CDR3 DNA sequence: TGTGCCAGCAGCATGGACAGGTCATATGGCTACACCTTC. As protein: CASSMDRSYGYTF.

The chain carries TRBV2 and TRBJ1-4, with 10 bases that match TRBD1. The trim removed 8 bases at V and 8 bases at J, leaving 8 bases unmatched. CDR3 length equals 14 residues. The germline V gene encodes CDR1 SNHLY and CDR2 FYNNEI. The CDR3: CASLTGTGEEKLFF. The CDR3 nucleotides read TGTGCCAGCTTGACCGGGACAGGGGAGGAAAAACTGTTTTTT. Based on the CDR3 plus reference TRBV2 and TRBJ1-4, the full variable domain is EPEVTQTPSHQVTQMGQEVILRCVPISNHLYFYWYRQILGQKVEFLVSFYNNEISEKSEIFDDQFSVERPDGSNFTLKIRSTKLEDSAMYFCASLTGTGEEKLFFGSGTQLSVL.

The chain employs TRBV2 and TRBJ2-7; D unresolved. Trimming cost V 0 bases and J 5 bases, with 8 bases left between them. CDR1 is SNHLY, CDR2 FYNNEI, per germline. CDR3 length equals 13 residues. The CDR3, as DNA: TGTGCCAGCAGTGAAGCGGTTGGCCACGAGCAGTACTTC. This translates into CASSEAVGHEQYF.

The gene calls are TRBV10-3 and TRBJ1-1; D gene uncertain. The CDR3 runs 14 residues. Per the germline V gene, CDR1 is ENHRY and CDR2 is SYGVKD. Between the trimmed V and J ends, which lost 4 bases and 7 bases, there was a span of 16 bases. This CDR3 is CAISGDPPKDEAFF. In nucleotides, the CDR3 is TGTGCCATCAGTGGTGACCCTCCGAAGGATGAAGCTTTCTTT.

The chain uses TRBV15 and TRBJ1-2; 7 bases fit TRBD1. Germline V gene lookup returns CDR1 LNHNV and CDR2 YYDKDF (reference sequence). The V and J ends lost 1 base and 4 bases, in that order; junction bases with no gene match: 9. The CDR3 covers 16 residues. CDR3 sequence reads: CATSRGQGVTLYGYTF. The CDR3 nucleotides read TGTGCCACCAGCAGAGGGCAGGGGGTGACCCTCTATGGCTACACCTTC.

This rearrangement joins TRBV7-9 to TRBJ2-1; no clear D. CDR3 size: 11 residues. V was pared by 3 bases and J by 9 bases, with 6 bases between. Germline CDR1 is SEHNR and CDR2 is FQNEAQ (reference sequence). Written as DNA, the CDR3 is TGTGCCAGCAGCTTCGCCCTTGAGCAGTTCTTC. This translates into CASSFALEQFF.

This chain's CDR3 is CASSVDRGNYGYTF. The CDR3 DNA reads TGTGCCAGCAGCGTAGACAGGGGGAACTATGGCTACACCTTC. The rearrangement joins TRBV9 to TRBJ1-2; 8 bases map to TRBD1. CDR1 is SGDLS, CDR2 YYNGEE, per germline. The CDR3 totals 14 residues. Losses at the gene ends were 0 bases for V and 2 bases for J; bases not matched to a gene: 0.

This chain uses TRBV7-9 with TRBJ1-5; a possible D gene is TRBD1 (6 bases). Looked up from germline, CDR1 is SEHNR and CDR2 is FQNEAQ (reference sequence). The CDR3 sequence is 16 residues long. The V and J ends lost 5 bases and 3 bases respectively, with 17 bases between them. The CDR3: CASSPEGGSNNQPQHF. The CDR3 coding sequence is TGTGCCAGCAGCCCTGAGGGGGGTAGCAACAATCAGCCCCAGCATTTT. Supplemented by reference TRBV7-9 and TRBJ1-5, the full variable domain reads DTGVSQNPRHKITKRGQNVTFRCDPISEHNRLYWYRQTLGQGPEFLTYFQNEAQLEKSRLLSDRFSAERPKGSFSTLEIQRTEQGDSAMYLCASSPEGGSNNQPQHFGDGTRLSIL.

This chain joins TRBV2 and TRBJ2-7; D is unclear. The V and J ends lost 7 bases and 4 bases respectively, with 5 bases between them. This CDR3 contains 10 residues. CDR1 is SNHLY and CDR2 is FYNNEI in the germline V gene. DNA for the CDR3: TGTGCCAGCAAAGGTTACGAGCAGTACTTC. Encoded protein: CASKGYEQYF.

The gene calls are TRBV6-1 and TRBJ2-5; 7 nucleotides line up with TRBD2. Trimming cost V 6 bases and J 2 bases; bases outside gene matches: 9. This CDR3 comprises 15 residues. Per the germline V gene, CDR1 is MNHNS and CDR2 is SASEGT. The CDR3: CASSGGKAGQETQYF. The CDR3 nucleotides read TGTGCCAGCAGCGGGGGGAAAGCGGGGCAAGAGACCCAGTACTTC.

V gene TRBV25-1 combines with J gene TRBJ1-2, with 7 bases matching TRBD1. Germline V gene sequence: CDR1 MGHDK, CDR2 SYGVNS. The CDR3 sequence is 12 residues long. The ends lost 5 bases at V and 8 bases at J; junction bases unmatched: 5. The DNA for the CDR3 is TGTGCCAGCAGTATGACAGGGTACGGCTACACCTTC. Translated: CASSMTGYGYTF.

The genes are TRBV25-1 and TRBJ1-2; 7 bases are a match to TRBD1. Germline-derived CDR1 and CDR2 are MGHDK and SYGVNS. There are 14 residues in the CDR3. V gave up 6 bases and J gave up 4 bases; unmatched junction bases: 8. CDR3 bases: TGTGCCAGCAGCGATGGGACAGCGGCCTATGGCTACACCTTC. It specifies CASSDGTAAYGYTF.

The rearrangement links TRBV7-8 to TRBJ2-7, with 7 bases aligning to TRBD2. Per germline, CDR1 SGHVS and CDR2 FQNEAQ. The CDR3 extends over 15 amino acids. The J segment lost 3 bases and the V segment lost 0 bases, leaving 5 bases of the junction unmatched. For the CDR3, the DNA is TGTGCCAGCAGCTTAGCTCGGCTAGCGGTCTACGAGCAGTACTTC. Translated: CASSLARLAVYEQYF. The complete variable domain, with remaining parts taken from reference TRBV7-8 and TRBJ2-7, reads GAGVSQSPRYKVAKRGQDVALRCDPISGHVSLFWYQQALGQGPEFLTYFQNEAQLDKSGLPSDRFFAERPEGSVSTLKIQRTQQEDSAVYLCASSLARLAVYEQYFGPGTRLTVT.

V usage is TRBV27 and J usage is TRBJ1-1; 11 bases agree with TRBD1. Germline V gives CDR1 MNHEY, CDR2 SMNVEV (reference sequence). Trimming took 6 bases from V and 7 from J; bases not matched to a gene: 10. CDR3 length: 15 amino acids. The CDR3 DNA is TGTGCCAGCAGCCTTAGAGGGACAGGGGGAAATGAAGCTTTCTTT. It translates to CASSLRGTGGNEAFF.

The chain combines TRBV5-1 with TRBJ1-4, with 10 nucleotides matching TRBD1. J gave up 5 bases and V 5 bases, and 9 bases lay outside the gene matches. The CDR3 consists of 16 residues. The V gene's germline CDR1 is SGHRS and CDR2 YFSETQ. CDR3 region: CASRGGQGVRNEKLFF. For the CDR3, the DNA is TGCGCCAGCAGGGGCGGACAGGGGGTACGGAATGAAAAACTGTTTTTT.

This clone was found a few times. The chain is built from TRBV19 and TRBJ1-1; perhaps TRBD1 as D (5 bases). The CDR3 has 14 residues. The germline V and J ends were trimmed by 3 bases and 4 bases, with 12 bases remaining between them. Germline loops: CDR1 LNHDA, CDR2 SQIVND (reference sequence). CDR3 sequence: CASSIRAAPTEAFF. DNA for the CDR3: TGTGCCAGTAGTATCAGGGCTGCTCCCACTGAAGCTTTCTTT.